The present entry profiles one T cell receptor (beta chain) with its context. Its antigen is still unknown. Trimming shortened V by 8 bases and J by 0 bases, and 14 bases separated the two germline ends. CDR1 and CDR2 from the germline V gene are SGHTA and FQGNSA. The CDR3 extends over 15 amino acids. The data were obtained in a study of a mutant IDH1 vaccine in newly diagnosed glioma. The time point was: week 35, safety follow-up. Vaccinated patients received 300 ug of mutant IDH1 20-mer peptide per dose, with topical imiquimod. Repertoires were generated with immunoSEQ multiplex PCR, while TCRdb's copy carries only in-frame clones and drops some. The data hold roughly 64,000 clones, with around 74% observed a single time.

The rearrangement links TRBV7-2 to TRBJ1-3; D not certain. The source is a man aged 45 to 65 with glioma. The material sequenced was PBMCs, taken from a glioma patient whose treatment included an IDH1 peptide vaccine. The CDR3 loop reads CASEAYVNSGNTIYF. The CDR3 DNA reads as TGTGCCAGCGAAGCTTACGTAAACTCTGGAAACACCATATATTTT.